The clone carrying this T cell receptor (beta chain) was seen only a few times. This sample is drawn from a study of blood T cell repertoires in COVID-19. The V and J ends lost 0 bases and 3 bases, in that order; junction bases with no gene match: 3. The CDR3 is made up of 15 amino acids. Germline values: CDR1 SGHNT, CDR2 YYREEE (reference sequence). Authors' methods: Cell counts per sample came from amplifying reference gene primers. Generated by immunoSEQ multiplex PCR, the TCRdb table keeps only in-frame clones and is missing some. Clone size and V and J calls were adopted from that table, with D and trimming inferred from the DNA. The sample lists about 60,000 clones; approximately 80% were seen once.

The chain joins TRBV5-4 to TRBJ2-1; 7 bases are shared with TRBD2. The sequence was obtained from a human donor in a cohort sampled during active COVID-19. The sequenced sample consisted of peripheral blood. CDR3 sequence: CASSLDSGNYNEQFF. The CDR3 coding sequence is TGTGCCAGCAGCTTGGACAGCGGGAACTACAATGAGCAGTTCTTC.